This T cell receptor (beta chain) was identified during a study of control samples from healthy donors and cancer patients. Method: immunoSEQ multiplex PCR; TCRdb's copy keeps in-frame clones and lacks some. The sample shows 200,000 or so clones, roughly nine tenths of them seen only once. The CDR3 is 15 residues long. From germline, CDR1 is MNHEY and CDR2 SVGAGI. V lost 2 bases, J lost 2 bases, and 11 bases lay in between. The sequence came from a young man in good health. V gene TRBV6-5 combines with J gene TRBJ2-3; D is possibly TRBD1 (6 bases). The sequenced sample consisted of blood. CDR3 sequence: CASSYQDRDTDTQYF. The CDR3 DNA reads as TGTGCCAGCAGTTACCAGGACAGAGACACAGATACGCAGTATTTT.